The subject of this entry is one TCR beta chain. Its cognate antigen is unknown. Primers: 60 Vbeta forward and 13 Jbeta reverse. Profiling relied on immunoSEQ multiplex PCR, and the TCRdb table lists in-frame clones only, not all of them. Here the sample spans more than 150,000 clones, about four fifths being singletons. The sample belongs to a study of cytomegalovirus exposure and HLA in healthy donors. Study-level points and caveats: The likely explanation for a cluster of highly shared sequence variants was sequencing artifact. Across donors, sequencing depth was assumed by presence/absence analyses to be roughly uniform. In a later analysis, CMV-associated beta chains were mostly HLA-associated, it appeared.

V was clipped by 4 bases and J by 0 bases, with 11 bases between them. The CDR3 runs 15 residues. The germline CDR1 and CDR2 sequences are SGHDT and YYEEEE. Each donor's status was that of a healthy bone marrow donor. The sequence came from a girl aged 10 to 17 in good health and CMV-seropositive. Sequencing input: PBMCs. The V gene is TRBV5-6, the J gene TRBJ1-5; D may be TRBD1 (6 bases). CDR3 region: CASSLGQISNQPQHF. The CDR3 DNA reads TGTGCCAGCAGCCTAGGACAGATTAGCAATCAGCCCCAGCATTTT.